The TCR beta chain described here comes from a study of OX40 agonist ivuxolimab in advanced cancers. A note on the overall study: The costimulatory receptor OX40 (CD134) was targeted by ivuxolimab, a fully human IgG2 agonistic monoclonal antibody. The paper reports the monotherapy dose-escalation portion (N of about 47 patients) of the phase I ivuxolimab trial. Of the roughly 51 patients in dose escalation, 19 had hepatocellular carcinoma, some 15 had melanoma, 9 had renal cell carcinoma and 9 had head and neck cancer. The dose-escalation cohort was 82.7% male with a mean age of approximately 59 years, ranging from roughly 20 to 80. Prior anti-PD-1, anti-PD-L1 or anti-CTLA-4 therapy was permitted, and checkpoint inhibitors had been received by roughly 40% of dose-escalation patients. Peripheral TCRbeta sequencing aimed to test whether ivuxolimab altered TCR sequence diversity and caused clonal T-cell expansion. Partial responses occurred in three dose-escalation patients, of whom one had hepatocellular carcinoma and two had cutaneous melanoma. Intravenous ivuxolimab was administered to patients every 2 weeks at six dose levels: 0.01, 0.1, 0.3, 1.5, 3 and 10 mg/kg.

Overall study outcomes, separate from this receptor: Clonal expansion of both CD4+ and CD8+ blood T cells was observed from baseline to week 6 at doses 0.1 to 3.0 mg/kg. In the 0.1-3.0 mg/kg groups, partial responders were among the patients with the lowest normalized peripheral clonal expansion, particularly in CD8+ T cells. On average, CD8+ T cells showed more expanded clones than CD4+ T cells after ivuxolimab. Antigen specificity was not determined for the clonally expanded peripheral T cells. Low levels of normalized T-cell clonal expansion were also shown by some nonresponding patients.

Patients with autoimmune disease history or receiving systemic immunosuppression were excluded from the trial. In every dose cohort, peripheral blood was drawn for TCR sequencing at baseline, cycle 4 day 1, and cycle 7 day 1. The samples were drawn from a first-in-human, open-label, multicenter phase I dose-escalation trial of ivuxolimab. The trial enrolled adults with locally advanced or metastatic head and neck squamous cell, hepatocellular, melanoma or renal cell carcinoma. CD4+ and CD8+ T cells were sorted separately from peripheral blood before TCR sequencing. As regards this clone: No cognate antigen has been identified for it. It has no much larger one-base neighbor in the sample; base qualities were not kept.

Based on the germline V gene (reference sequence), the CDR1 and CDR2 sequences are SEHNR and FQNEAQ. Counted from cysteine to phenylalanine, this CDR3 has 11 amino acids. CDR3 DNA is the only sequence kept; it has 33 bases, read in frame from the first base. V is reduced by 5 bases and J by 5 bases, leaving a spacing of 5 bases between them. Genomic DNA was extracted from sorted cells for sequencing of the TCRbeta CDR3 region. TCRbeta CDR3 regions were sequenced using the immunoSEQ Assay. This is the immuneACCESS table as TCRdb keeps it, with only in-frame sequences that have V and J called. A part of the clones is gone; compared with another copy, unresolved V genes explain less than half, and the rest is unexplained. The sample contains 50,000 to 65,000 clones, over 75% of them found a single time. The ten top clones hold 1% of the sample.

Sequenced here: CD4+ or CD8+ T cells sorted from blood, sampled in a trial of the OX40 agonist ivuxolimab. This clonotype was sampled from an adult with an advanced solid tumor such as melanoma, head and neck, liver or kidney cancer. The chain links TRBV7-9 with TRBJ2-3; the D gene assignment is ambiguous. The CDR3 protein sequence reads: CASSPIDTQYF. The nucleotide sequence reads TGTGCCAGCAGCCCTATAGATACGCAGTATTTT.